The 15 T cell receptor beta chains listed next were all sequenced from one sample in a study of T cell responses to AZD1222 COVID-19 vaccine. Some clones are missing from TCRdb's copy, which holds only in-frame ones; the method was immunoSEQ multiplex PCR. The sample consists of some 280,000 clones, almost 95% of them appearing once. The sequencing used peripheral blood, collected 28 days after the second AZD1222 dose. The receptors stem from an adult who received the AZD1222 COVID-19 vaccine.

The rearrangement links TRBV7-8 to TRBJ2-6, with D hard to call. This CDR3 comprises 14 residues. The V end lost 5 bases, the J end lost 5 bases, and 10 bases lay between the germline ends. Germline loops: CDR1 SGHVS, CDR2 FQNEAQ. In nucleotides, the CDR3 is TGTGCCAGCAGCCCGTCTCAAAGGGCCAACGTCCTGACTTTC. Translated: CASSPSQRANVLTF.

This rearrangement joins TRBV27 to TRBJ1-1; D unclear. The CDR3 loop spans 13 amino acids. Trimming left V 3 bases short and J 4 bases short, with 9 bases between. Germline values: CDR1 MNHEY, CDR2 SMNVEV (reference sequence). CDR3 DNA: TGTGCCAGCAGTTTGGGTAAGGCCACTGAAGCTTTCTTT. Residues: CASSLGKATEAFF.

The chain employs TRBV5-1 and TRBJ1-2; D is undetermined. Trimming cost V 1 base and J 4 bases, with 14 bases left between them. CDR1 is SGHRS, CDR2 YFSETQ, per germline. The CDR3 is 15 amino acids. For the CDR3, the DNA is TGCGCCAGCAGCTTGAAGGACCCTTTTGGCTATGGCTACACCTTC. Amino acids: CASSLKDPFGYGYTF.

This clone was seen once. The chain combines TRBV28 with TRBJ2-5; D is uncertain. In germline, CDR1 is MDHEN, CDR2 SYDVKM. V was shortened by 2 bases and J by 2 bases, with 9 bases between the two germline ends. This CDR3 comprises 14 residues. Written as DNA, the CDR3 is TGTGCCAGCAGTTTAGGTGGGGTACAAGAGACCCAGTACTTC. Its translation is CASSLGGVQETQYF.

V and J are TRBV2 and TRBJ2-7; D might be TRBD1 (5 bases). Trimming cost V 8 bases and J 6 bases, with 20 bases left between them. This CDR3 spans 14 amino acids. The germline V gene has CDR1 SNHLY and CDR2 FYNNEI. The DNA of the CDR3 is TGTGCCAGCCTCCCACAGGCTCTTGGGCCCGAGCAGTACTTC. Encoded protein: CASLPQALGPEQYF.

The chain links TRBV24-1 to TRBJ1-1; D unclear. Trimming left V 5 bases short and J 7 bases short, with 10 bases between. This CDR3 spans 12 amino acids. Looked up from germline, CDR1 is KGHDR and CDR2 is SFDVKD. The DNA for the CDR3 is TGTGCCACCAGTGGGGTTTCGGGTGAAGCTTTCTTT. Its translation is CATSGVSGEAFF.

The V gene is TRBV28, the J gene TRBJ1-5; D is perhaps TRBD1 (5 bases). This CDR3 contains 17 residues. Germline V CDR1 and CDR2: MDHEN, SYDVKM. V lost 7 bases and J 5 bases, leaving 24 bases between the germline ends. CDR3 amino acids: CASTLGGTGTWDQPQHF. The CDR3 nucleotides read TGTGCCAGCACTCTAGGCGGAACCGGGACCTGGGATCAGCCCCAGCATTTT. Full variable domain (missing parts from reference TRBV28 and TRBJ1-5): DVKVTQSSRYLVKRTGEKVFLECVQDMDHENMFWYRQDPGLGLRLIYFSYDVKMKEKGDIPEGYSVSREKKERFSLILESASTNQTSMYLCASTLGGTGTWDQPQHFGDGTRLSIL.

This clone showed up just once. V usage is TRBV5-1 and J usage is TRBJ1-4; TRBD1 is a possible D gene (5 bases). The CDR3 extends over 14 amino acids. With 1 base removed from V and 5 bases from J, the gap between germline ends came to 9 bases. Germline V gives CDR1 SGHRS, CDR2 YFSETQ. The CDR3 coding sequence is TGCGCCAGCAGCTTGCTCGGGGGAAATGAAAAACTGTTTTTT. The encoded protein is CASSLLGGNEKLFF.

CDR3 coding DNA: TGTGCCAGCAGCCCATCACACAGGTTCACTGAAGCTTTCTTT. Translated: CASSPSHRFTEAFF. V is TRBV9 and J is TRBJ1-1, with D perhaps TRBD1 (5 bases). The CDR3 is 14 amino acids. CDR1 and CDR2 from the germline V gene are SGDLS and YYNGEE. Trimming stripped 4 bases from V and 4 bases from J, with 14 bases between. The full variable domain, rest sourced from reference TRBV9 and TRBJ1-1, is DSGVTQTPKHLITATGQRVTLRCSPRSGDLSVYWYQQSLDQGLQFLIQYYNGEERAKGNILERFSAQQFPDLHSELNLSSLELGDSALYFCASSPSHRFTEAFFGQGTRLTVV.

The chain recombines TRBV6-1 with TRBJ1-4, with 8 bases identical to TRBD1. The CDR3 is 14 amino acids. The V and J ends lost 1 base and 7 bases, in that order; junction bases with no gene match: 2. CDR1 is MNHNS, CDR2 SASEGT, per germline. The CDR3 reads CASSEGTGREKLFF. CDR3 coding DNA: TGTGCCAGCAGTGAAGGGACAGGGCGTGAAAAACTGTTTTTT.

The rearrangement links TRBV9 to TRBJ1-6, with D unresolved. Trimming removed 0 bases from V and 8 bases from J, with 12 bases in between. The germline CDR1 and CDR2 sequences are SGDLS and YYNGEE. This CDR3 spans 15 amino acids. CDR3 protein: CASSVVPGGDSPLHF. The CDR3 bases are TGTGCCAGCAGCGTAGTTCCAGGCGGAGATTCACCCCTCCACTTT.

V usage is TRBV4-3 and J usage is TRBJ2-3; 7 bases fit TRBD2. The CDR3 is made up of 17 amino acids. Germline V gene lookup returns CDR1 LGHNA and CDR2 YSLEER. Unmatched junction bases numbered 13, after V lost 0 bases and J lost 7 bases. The CDR3 region is CASSQDYVSSGHNTQYF. CDR3 DNA sequence: TGCGCCAGCAGCCAAGATTACGTTAGTAGCGGGCACAATACGCAGTATTTT.

This clone is a singleton in its sample. The chain is built from TRBV20-1 and TRBJ2-7; D call uncertain. CDR1 DFQATT and CDR2 SNEGSKA come from the germline V gene (reference sequence). The CDR3 contains 14 residues. V lost 3 bases and J lost 7, with 19 bases in between. CDR3 DNA sequence: TGCAGTGCTAGTTGTTGCGACCGAAGGTGGGAGCAGTACTTC. Translated: CSASCCDRRWEQYF.

This chain links TRBV10-3 with TRBJ2-7, with TRBD2 identical over 7 bases. CDR1 and CDR2 from the germline V gene are ENHRY and SYGVKD. The V segment lost 3 bases and the J segment 3 bases; nucleotides outside the gene matches: 8. This CDR3 contains 15 residues. Written as DNA, the CDR3 is TGTGCCATCAGTGACGGGGTAGCGGGCGTCTACGAGCAGTACTTC. Translating it yields CAISDGVAGVYEQYF.

The rearrangement joins TRBV25-1 to TRBJ2-2, with D possibly being TRBD1 or TRBD2 (5 bases each). V was shortened by 4 bases and J by 7 bases, with 10 bases between the two germline ends. The CDR3 runs to 13 residues. Germline values: CDR1 MGHDK, CDR2 SYGVNS. The CDR3 bases are TGTGCCAGCAGTGCCGGGGCCAGCGGGGAGCTGTTTTTT. Translation gives CASSAGASGELFF.